This record concerns one T cell receptor beta chain sequence. MiXCR, applied by TCRdb to the 5' RACE reads, yields one record per CDR3 protein. The data show hundreds of thousands of distinct CDR3 sequences, with roughly an eighth seen just once and approximately 15% held by the top ten. Germline loops: CDR1 KGHSH, CDR2 LQKENI. There are 14 residues in the CDR3. Germline trimming cut 5 bases from V and 6 bases from J; bases unmatched to any gene: 8. The data derive from a study of T cells after yellow fever vaccination. The V gene is TRBV18, the J gene TRBJ1-1; 8 bases are a match to TRBD1. The starting material was PBMCs, obtained on the day of the yellow fever booster vaccination. The sequence came from a man aged 25-45 years who received the YFV17D yellow fever vaccine. The CDR3 coding sequence is TGTGCCAGCTCAGGAAGACAGGGGACGGCTGAAGCTTTCTTT. As protein: CASSGRQGTAEAFF.